The 19 T cell receptor beta chains given below trace back to one sample, sequenced in a study of T cells after yellow fever vaccination. Each CDR3 protein is one row after TCRdb ran MiXCR on the 5' RACE reads. The table shows 310,000 or so distinct CDR3 sequences, with around 4% occurring only once. The sequences come from PBMCs, collected on the day of the yellow fever booster vaccination. The receptors stem from a man aged 18-30 years who received the YFV17D yellow fever vaccine.

This clonotype has at least ten counts. This chain uses TRBV7-9 with TRBJ2-1; the D is unclear. The CDR3 loop spans 14 amino acids. V lost 6 bases and J lost 7, with 16 bases in between. Germline CDR1 is SEHNR and CDR2 is FQNEAQ (reference sequence). CDR3: CASSSDRLGNEQFF. The CDR3 DNA sequence: TGTGCCAGCAGTTCTGACCGACTGGGGAATGAGCAGTTCTTC.

This clonotype was observed a handful of times. The chain recombines TRBV6-6 with TRBJ1-6; the D gene is possibly TRBD1 (5 bases). Germline V gene sequence: CDR1 MNHNY, CDR2 SVGAGI (reference sequence). V lost 7 bases and J lost 3, with 16 bases in between. There are 16 residues in the CDR3. The CDR3 loop reads CASTFRSGGYNSPLHF. In nucleotides, the CDR3 is TGTGCCAGCACCTTCCGATCTGGGGGCTATAATTCACCCCTCCACTTT.

In this sample, this clonotype turned up a few times. The genes are TRBV7-2 and TRBJ2-3, with TRBD2 matching 10 bases. This CDR3 comprises 16 residues. The germline CDR1 and CDR2 sequences are SGHTA and FQGNSA. The ends lost 5 bases at V and 6 bases at J; junction bases unmatched: 11. The DNA for the CDR3 is TGTGCCAGCAGCGACATACTAGCGGGAACGGGGGATACGCAGTATTTT. It specifies CASSDILAGTGDTQYF.

This clonotype showed up many times. The chain joins TRBV7-2 to TRBJ2-6; 9 nucleotides agree with TRBD1. The germline V gene encodes CDR1 SGHTA and CDR2 FQGNSA. The CDR3 has 17 amino acids. J gave up 0 bases and V 2 bases, and 2 bases lay outside the gene matches. CDR3: CASSLTGGGSGANVLTF. CDR3 DNA: TGTGCCAGCAGCTTAACAGGGGGCGGCTCTGGGGCCAACGTCCTGACTTTC.

This clonotype occurred a few times. V usage is TRBV5-4 and J usage is TRBJ2-5; D unclear. The CDR3 extends over 14 amino acids. From germline, CDR1 is SGHNT and CDR2 YYREEE (reference sequence). The V end was cut by 3 bases, the J end by 1 base, with 10 bases between. The CDR3 loop reads CASSSQSGQETQYF. CDR3 DNA: TGTGCCAGCAGCTCGCAGAGTGGCCAAGAGACCCAGTACTTC.

This clonotype was counted ten times or more. This sequence joins TRBV7-3 and TRBJ2-5; unclear D gene. The CDR3 contains 13 residues. Germline CDR1 is SGHTA and CDR2 is FQGTGA. V lost 0 bases and J lost 4, with 6 bases in between. CDR3 in amino acids: CASSLTGSETQYF. The CDR3 DNA follows: TGTGCCAGCAGCTTAACAGGGTCAGAGACCCAGTACTTC.

The V and J genes are TRBV9 and TRBJ2-1; D might be TRBD2 (6 bases). The CDR3 is made up of 11 amino acids. Germline V gene sequence: CDR1 SGDLS, CDR2 YYNGEE. Trimming left V 2 bases short and J 12 bases short, with 9 bases between. CDR3: CASSVSGPQFF. CDR3 in DNA: TGTGCCAGCAGCGTTAGCGGTCCGCAGTTCTTC.

This clonotype came up many times. The chain recombines TRBV7-8 with TRBJ2-3; 9 bases agree with TRBD2. CDR1 is SGHVS and CDR2 is FQNEAQ in the germline V gene. V lost 7 bases, J lost 6 bases, and 14 bases stayed unmatched. The CDR3 length is 16 residues. CDR3 in amino acids: CASNKPGLADSDTQYF. The CDR3 coding sequence is TGTGCCAGCAACAAACCGGGACTAGCCGATTCCGATACGCAGTATTTT.

The rearrangement links TRBV4-2 to TRBJ2-5; D uncertain. This CDR3 has 12 amino acids. CDR1 and CDR2 from the germline V gene are LGHNA and YNFKEQ. V lost 0 bases and J 5 bases, leaving 4 bases between the germline ends. CDR3 nucleotide sequence: TGTGCCAGCAGCCAAGATGAGGAGACCCAGTACTTC. It codes for CASSQDEETQYF.

V is TRBV5-1 and J is TRBJ1-1; a possible D gene is TRBD1 (6 bases). V was cut by 4 bases and J by 0 bases, with 13 bases left in between. This CDR3 has 15 amino acids. Germline lookup yields CDR1 SGHRS and CDR2 YFSETQ. The CDR3, as DNA: TGCGCCAGCAGCCCCAGGGGATCGGTGAACACTGAAGCTTTCTTT. Amino acids: CASSPRGSVNTEAFF.

In this sample, this clonotype turned up a few times. DNA of the CDR3: TGCAGCGTCAAGCGGATGGGGGTCAATGACACTGAAGCTTTCTTT. Protein sequence: CSVKRMGVNDTEAFF. The gene calls are TRBV29-1 and TRBJ1-1, with D maybe TRBD1 (5 bases). CDR1 is SQVTM, CDR2 ANQGSEA, per germline. Between the trimmed V and J ends, which lost 6 bases and 3 bases, there was a span of 20 bases. This CDR3 is built from 15 residues.

In DNA form, the CDR3 reads TGCGCCAGCAGCCCTTGCAGGGAGGACGAGCAGTACGTC. This encodes CASSPCREDEQYV. The rearrangement joins TRBV4-3 to TRBJ2-7; possible D gene TRBD2, 6 bases. The CDR3 has 13 amino acids. CDR1 is LGHNA and CDR2 is YSLEER in the germline V gene. Trimming shortened V by 4 bases and J by 5 bases, and 12 bases separated the two germline ends.

This clonotype has a count of ten or more. J is TRBJ2-5 and V is TRBV12-3 or TRBV12-4; 9 bases map to TRBD1. The CDR3 extends over 19 amino acids. The J segment lost 5 bases and the V segment lost 5 bases, leaving 21 bases of the junction unmatched. CDR3 DNA sequence: TGTGCCAGCAGTCCTTTGGGGGAGATTCGACAGGGGGGAAGGGAGACCCAGTACTTC. Its translation is CASSPLGEIRQGGRETQYF.

This clonotype occurred many times. DNA of the CDR3: TGCAGTGCTAGAGTACGAGGAACTGAAGCTTTCTTT. Translation: CSARVRGTEAFF. This chain uses TRBV20-1 with TRBJ1-1; D not certain. CDR1 is DFQATT and CDR2 is SNEGSKA in the germline V gene (reference sequence). Trimming left V 1 base short and J 5 bases short, with 8 bases between. This CDR3 comprises 12 residues.

This clonotype was found a few times. In nucleotides, the CDR3 is TGTGCCAGCAGCTTGCGCGAGGGTGAGAATGAGCAGTTCTTC. It encodes CASSLREGENEQFF. The chain carries TRBV5-4 and TRBJ2-1, with D perhaps matching TRBD2 (5 bases). The germline V and J ends were trimmed by 1 base and 7 bases, with 12 bases remaining between them. Germline V gene data show CDR1 as SGHNT and CDR2 as YYREEE (reference sequence). The CDR3 length is 14 residues.

Many counts were recorded for this clonotype. The chain employs TRBV7-2 and TRBJ1-5; D remains ambiguous. V lost 4 bases and J lost 3, with 10 bases in between. This CDR3 is built from 14 residues. Looked up from germline, CDR1 is SGHTA and CDR2 is FQGNSA. CDR3 in amino acids: CASSSGNLNQPQHF. The CDR3 nucleotides are TGTGCCAGCAGCTCCGGGAACCTCAATCAGCCCCAGCATTTT.

This chain connects TRBV15 to TRBJ2-7, with D maybe TRBD2 (5 bases). Between the trimmed V and J ends, which lost 4 bases and 0 bases, there was a span of 10 bases. The CDR3 contains 14 residues. The V gene's germline CDR1 is LNHNV and CDR2 YYDKDF (reference sequence). CDR3 sequence (DNA): TGTGCCACCAGCAAGGACTGGAACTCCTACGAGCAGTACTTC. Translating it yields CATSKDWNSYEQYF.

The J gene is TRBJ1-1, the V gene TRBV12-3 or TRBV12-4, with D unresolved. This CDR3 region has 13 residues. V dropped 3 bases and J dropped 8 bases, with 13 bases sitting between them. The CDR3 coding sequence is TGTGCCAGCAGTTTCGGAGTTGGCGGGGAAGCTTTCTTT. Its translation: CASSFGVGGEAFF.

The V and J genes are TRBV5-1 and TRBJ2-7; D may correspond to TRBD1 or TRBD2 (5 bases each). Between the trimmed V and J ends, which lost 5 bases and 0 bases, there was a span of 15 bases. The CDR3 spans 15 residues. Germline CDR1 SGHRS, CDR2 YFSETQ. Here the CDR3 reads CASSPGTYSSYEQYF. Written as DNA, the CDR3 is TGCGCCAGCAGTCCTGGGACCTATAGCTCCTACGAGCAGTACTTC.